This T cell receptor (beta chain) was captured by sequencing in a study of cytomegalovirus exposure and HLA in healthy donors (dated by TCRdb to the late 2010s). With regard to the full study: An earlier analysis of roughly 500 of the donors reported about 290 Gb of sequence data and around 110 million unique TCR beta sequences from 150 million to 200 million T cells. Rather than using new phenotypic data, the later analysis identified candidate immune exposures from TCR beta sequences and from how often those sequences occurred across donors. HLA typing included class I and class II loci at four-digit resolution. The number of donors typed differed by locus, with 629-630 for A, B, C, DRB1 and DQB1, 522 for DQA1, 600 to 610 for DPA1, and around 430 for DPB1. Of the roughly 400 genotyped donors, 65% to 90% were placed in the genetic ancestry cluster associated with self-reported Caucasian donors. A separate validation cohort of roughly 120 different subjects was used in addition to the approximately 640-subject first cohort. High-throughput TCR immunosequencing, statistical association of individual TCRs with disease status, and machine learning were combined to predict cytomegalovirus infection status. In an earlier analysis of a few hundred of the donors, high-throughput TCR beta sequencing was used to judge whether each TCR beta V gene segment behaved as functional or pseudogenic. Using immunosequencing, the study profiled T cell repertoires from some 670 subjects and related those repertoires to cytomegalovirus serostatus. Every repertoire in the discovery cohort had been generated on one and the same sequencing platform. Across about 370 genotyped donors of the cohort, an average of roughly 250,000 unique TCR beta nucleotide sequences per donor were sequenced, and around 20% of those sequences were non-productive. Several DR-DQ haplotypes were treated as single units for association and clustering because of strong linkage in the cohort. A later analysis re-examined previously published TCR beta repertoires from hundreds of donors and added high-resolution HLA genotyping to investigate patterns of TCR occurrence. A later genetic analysis took genome-wide SNP genotypes for about 65% of the 666 donors and used that subset as a discovery cohort. The study aimed to test whether cataloging public T cell receptors could reveal signatures of past pathogen exposure. Donor age, sex, ethnicity and CMV serostatus were compiled together with the repertoire data. An early release that covered 640 HLA-typed donors contained approximately 300 gigabases of sequencing data and tens of millions of unique TCR sequences. Results and caveats for the whole study, not just this receptor: Strong co-occurrence of HLA alleles, especially DR and DQ, made assigning TCR associations to individual alleles difficult. In this cohort, only TCR beta chains were sequenced, and detectable features were limited by the absence of alpha or paired-chain data. HLA typing was unavailable for some donors at each locus, so association tests used only the typed subset. The 87-base-pair reads could not distinguish some IMGT-functional V segments, including TRBV6-2 and TRBV6-3, so those segments were excluded. Cytomegalovirus status was reported to be diagnosed by the classifier with high specificity and sensitivity in both the original and validation cohorts. A cluster of highly shared sequence variants was judged likely to represent a technical artifact of the sequencing pipeline. In an earlier analysis of fewer than 700 of the donors, most TCR beta V segments appeared in productive rearrangements about 87% or about 30% of the time, broadly matching IMGT annotations. Because counts were too low, more than 15 rarely observed V segments, including chromosome 9 orphons, were left out of the earlier analysis of approximately 580 of the donors. The authors suggested that the approach could potentially be generalized to other disease states and immunological phenotypes. Immune exposure information for the cohort was limited to CMV serostatus. In a later analysis, the rate of TCR association differed among HLA loci, with DRB1 alleles having the most associated TCRs and HLA-C alleles having the fewest. In a later genetic analysis, a missense DCLRE1C variant was associated with V-gene and J-gene trimming of TCR beta chains, and the association was replicated in an independent cohort. The study listed 170 or so TCR beta chains as associated with cytomegalovirus. A few of the identified cytomegalovirus-associated TCR beta chains were confirmed in vitro to be specific for cytomegalovirus antigens. Roughly uniform sequencing depth across donors was assumed in presence/absence analyses, although this assumption may not hold. A later analysis associated some 17,000 TCR beta sequences with specific HLA alleles at a false discovery rate of 0.05. A later analysis reported that several top co-occurrence clusters appeared linked to parvovirus B19, influenza, CMV and Epstein-Barr virus. A further reported finding was that TCR beta sequences accurately predicted the HLA-A and HLA-B alleles for most subjects in the first cohort. Correlated functional status among segregating V segments might reflect linkage disequilibrium, but an unknown experimental factor could not be ruled out. According to a later genetic analysis, donors in an Asian-associated ancestry cluster had fewer N-insertions in productive TCRs than the approximately 610-donor mean. While some public TCRs were present in many individuals, most TCR sequences turned up only very rarely across donors. Compared with equally common non-associated chains, HLA-associated TCR beta chains in a later analysis were more clonally expanded and had lower generation probabilities. In a later analysis, most CMV-associated TCR beta chains were found to appear HLA-restricted, with HLA associations seemingly driven largely by CMV exposure.

This clone was seen a handful of times. Its target antigen remains unknown. Base quality data are lacking; no much larger clone is found one base away. The cohort consisted of 666 healthy bone marrow donors. Cohort members were all nominally healthy when sampled, although unrecorded immune exposures were likely present. The donor was CMV seropositive and belonged to the group of 250 to 350 seropositive cohort members. Every donor gave a peripheral blood sample, and the peripheral blood mononuclear cells from that sample were used for TCR beta sequencing. Genomic DNA extraction from the blood cell samples was performed with the Qiagen DNeasy Blood Extraction Kit. The library was obtained by the immunoSEQ multiplex PCR assay. A mixture of 60 forward primers for TCR Vbeta segments and 13 reverse primers for TCR Jbeta segments was used in the multiplex PCR. The CDR3 region of rearranged TCR beta genes was amplified from genomic DNA by a multiplex PCR assay. Amplified TCR beta libraries were sequenced as 87-base-pair reads on the Illumina HiSeq System. Under the source paper's analysis protocol: A later analysis counted 75 million to 100 million unique TCR beta chains across the 690 or so repertoires, and approximately 11 million of these chains were shared by at least two donors. To remove PCR and sequencing errors, raw reads were error-corrected and collapsed into unique sequences using a nearest-neighbor algorithm that merged closely related sequences. V, D and J gene segments were assigned by aligning CDR3 sequences to IMGT reference sequences. For a sequence to be retained, at least a six-nucleotide match to both a V gene segment and a J gene segment was required. Rearrangements were classified as productive when the CDR3 lacked stop codons and remained in frame with V and J, and all other rearrangements were classified as non-productive. CDR3 was defined by IMGT convention, running from the second conserved V-encoded cysteine to the conserved J-encoded phenylalanine. The earlier analysis of around 640 of the donors excluded sequences that lacked an unambiguous match to a single V gene segment. In an earlier analysis of a few hundred of the donors, V segments were called functional above 56.7% productive rearrangements and were called segregating when the between-donor standard deviation exceeded 5%. A statistical classification framework was built for diagnosing cytomegalovirus status from the catalog of TCR beta chain sequences. In a later analysis, V and J genes were assigned by comparing TCR nucleotide sequences against IMGT/GENE-DB human TR gene sequences. A later analysis assigned CDR3 sequences and most-parsimonious VDJ recombination scenarios with the TCRdist pipeline. A later analysis defined each TCR beta chain by its CDR3 amino acid sequence plus V-gene family, and excluded reads lacking a unique V-gene family. As a way to deal with suspected cross-contamination and a sequencing artifact, a later analysis dropped 640 or so nucleotide sequences that were highly shared and had low generation probability. For each public chain, a later analysis derived a clonal expansion index from normalized ranks of inferred template counts within each repertoire. In a later analysis, generation probabilities were computed with a VDJ recombination model fitted to out-of-frame rearrangements, and the resulting probabilities were checked against IGoR. Hypergeometric tests were used in a later analysis to score TCR-TCR, TCR-HLA and TCR-CMV co-occurrence, with a repertoire-size bias correction applied to the TCR pairs. False discovery rates were estimated in a later analysis by permuting HLA or CMV assignments 20 times. A later analysis grouped co-occurring TCRs with DBSCAN, adding TCRdist sequence similarity when clustering within HLA-allele-positive subsets. Repertoires with fewer than 30,000 or more than 120,000 public chains were left out of co-occurrence clustering, as were five repertoires with anomalous nucleotide sharing. The clones in this table, taken by TCRdb from immuneACCESS, are in-frame only. Not every clone is retained; where verified, under half of the shortfall comes from an unresolved V gene, and the cause of the rest is unknown. V and J calls plus clone size are reproduced from that table; the DNA served to infer D and trimming. This sample lists about 160,000 clones; around 85% were detected once. The ten largest clones add up to under 1.5% of the sample.

The CDR3 sequence holds 14 residues, the cysteine and phenylalanine included. The sequence is cut down to CDR3 DNA, 42 bases in frame from base 1. CDR1 SGHRS and CDR2 YFSETQ are derived from the germline V gene. V drops 0 bases and J drops 0 bases, leaving 6 bases in between. Input material: PBMCs. The sequence derives from a man over 45 in good health and CMV-seropositive. In this chain, TRBV5-1 is recombined with TRBJ2-5; the D gene remains uncertain. This receptor carries the CDR3 CASSLGQYQETQYF. The sequence in DNA is TGCGCCAGCAGCTTGGGCCAGTACCAAGAGACCCAGTACTTC.